This TCR beta chain originates from a study of blood T cell repertoires in COVID-19. At the level of the study: Both acute and convalescent COVID-19 samples were obtained from the United States, Italy and Spain. Nucleic acid was either cDNA or gDNA, and it came from T cells, B-cell-depleted T cells, or PBMCs.

V lost 0 bases, J lost 8 bases, and 19 bases lay in between. Per germline, CDR1 SEHNR and CDR2 FQNEAQ (reference sequence). This CDR3 is 17 amino acids long. Authors' processing steps: Amplified reference gene primers provided the basis for estimating nucleated cell counts. TCRdb's table, derived via immunoSEQ multiplex PCR, lists solely in-frame clones and lacks some. V and J calls and clone size are copied from that table; D and trimming were computed from the DNA. Here the sample spans 250,000 or so clones, over 75% being singletons. This clone was picked up one time. The rearrangement links TRBV7-9 to TRBJ1-4; D gene unclear. The source material was peripheral blood. This TCR derives from a man aged 25-40 years who had recovered from COVID-19. The CDR3 coding sequence is TGTGCCAGCAGCTTAGCGCATAGCGCAAACGCCCTCGAAAAACTGTTTTTT. Protein product: CASSLAHSANALEKLFF.